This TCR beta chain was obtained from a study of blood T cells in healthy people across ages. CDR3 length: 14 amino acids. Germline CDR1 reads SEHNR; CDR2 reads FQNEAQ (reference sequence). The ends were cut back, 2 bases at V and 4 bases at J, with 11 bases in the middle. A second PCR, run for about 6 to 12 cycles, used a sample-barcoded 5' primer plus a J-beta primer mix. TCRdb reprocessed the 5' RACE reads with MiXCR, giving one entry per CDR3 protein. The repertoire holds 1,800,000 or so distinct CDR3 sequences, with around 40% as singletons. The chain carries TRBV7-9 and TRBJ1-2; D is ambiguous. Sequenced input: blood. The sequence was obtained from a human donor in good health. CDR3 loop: CASSLIGYGYGYTF. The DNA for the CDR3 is TGTGCCAGCAGCTTAATAGGTTACGGCTATGGCTACACCTTC.